This entry concerns a single TCR beta chain. Its matching antigen is unknown. This specimen belongs to a study of shared clonotypes between healthy human individuals. The overall study: Each donor's CD8 memory used one plate, CD8 naive two, each CD4 subset three.

Positively selected for CCR7, the CD45RO-negative cells used as naive CD8 cells excluded terminally differentiated effector memory CD45RA+ cells. Findings and limits, study-wide: Memory subsets generally showed smaller estimated richness than naive subsets did.

Method: immunoSEQ multiplex PCR; TCRdb's copy keeps in-frame clones and lacks some. The sample records 560,000 or so clones, approximately 96% being singletons. This receptor was obtained from a woman aged 30 to 39 in good health. The sample was naive CD8+ T cells sorted from blood.

The DNA of the CDR3 is TGTGCCAGCGAAGGACTAGCGGGATCTAATGAGCAGTTCTTC. As protein: CASEGLAGSNEQFF. V gene TRBV5-4 combines with J gene TRBJ2-1; 12 bases align to TRBD2. CDR1 and CDR2 from the germline V gene are SGHNT and YYREEE (reference sequence). V lost 7 bases and J lost 7; bases outside the gene matches: 6. This CDR3 region has 14 residues. The full variable domain, in which reference TRBV5-4 and TRBJ2-1 provide the parts outside the CDR3, is ETGVTQSPTHLIKTRGQQVTLRCSSQSGHNTVSWYQQALGQGPQFIFQYYREEENGRGNFPPRFSGLQFPNYSSELNVNALELDDSALYLCASEGLAGSNEQFFGPGTRLTVL.